Shown below are 5 T cell receptor beta chains from a single sample sequenced in a study of CD8 T cells in Susac syndrome (dated by TCRdb to the late 2010s). The library was made by the immunoSEQ multiplex PCR assay. RNA was extracted using the RNeasy kit, and about 0.5 to 1 microgram was reverse transcribed with random hexamers. Using fastp at Q25 and MiXCR, TCRdb reprocessed the public reads and kept productive beta chains. Rows are unified per CDR3 protein, each entry keeping the most common DNA and genes. Here the sample has some 99,000 distinct CDR3 sequences; around 94% occur a single time. The biggest ten clones account for about 0.28% of the sample. The sequenced sample consisted of CD4+ T cells from PBMCs. These receptors all come from a human donor with Susac syndrome.

This clonotype was counted a few times. The DNA of the CDR3 is TGCGCCAGCAGCCAAGATATTACGGACTACGAGCAGTACTTC. It specifies CASSQDITDYEQYF. The chain combines TRBV4-1 with TRBJ2-7; D remains ambiguous. Trimming cost V 0 bases and J 3 bases, with 9 bases left between them. This CDR3 contains 14 residues. CDR1 is MGHRA and CDR2 is YSYEKL in the germline V gene.

This clonotype was counted once. The chain is built from TRBV14 and TRBJ2-1; D is undetermined. Germline values: CDR1 SGHDN, CDR2 FVKESK. The CDR3 length is 16 residues. Trimming cost V 1 base and J 0 bases, with 10 bases left between them. The CDR3 region has the DNA TGTGCCAGCAGCCAAGTATGGCGTGGCTCCTACAATGAGCAGTTCTTC. Amino acids: CASSQVWRGSYNEQFF.

The rearrangement links TRBV4-1 to TRBJ2-7; perhaps TRBD1 as D (7 bases). The germline V gene encodes CDR1 MGHRA and CDR2 YSYEKL. The CDR3 length is 16 residues. Deletions cut 3 bases from V and 5 bases from J, with 20 bases between. The DNA of the CDR3 is TGCGCCAGCAGCCAGGGAAGGGCCAGGGGGAGGCACGAGCAGTACTTC. Encoded protein: CASSQGRARGRHEQYF.

This clonotype appeared a few times. The gene calls are TRBV4-1 and TRBJ1-2, with a possible D match to TRBD1 (6 bases). Trimming removed 0 bases at V and 10 bases at J, with 15 bases between. CDR3 length: 14 residues. From germline, CDR1 is MGHRA and CDR2 YSYEKL. The CDR3 DNA is TGCGCCAGCAGCCAAGATCGCCTGACAGGAACCTACACCTTC. Amino acids: CASSQDRLTGTYTF.

The chain couples TRBV30 to TRBJ2-7; TRBD2 agrees at 8 bases. The germline V gene encodes CDR1 GTSNPN and CDR2 SVGIG (reference sequence). V gave up 7 bases and J gave up 4 bases; unmatched junction bases: 6. This CDR3 is 12 amino acids long. The CDR3 region is CASSGGTYEQYF. The CDR3 nucleotides are TGTGCCTCCAGCGGGGGTACGTACGAGCAGTACTTC.